The rows below give T cell receptor beta chains drawn from one sample of a study of blood T cell repertoires in COVID-19. The assay was immunoSEQ multiplex PCR, and TCRdb's table has in-frame clones only and misses some. This sample has more than 200,000 clones, with over 75% found just once. The sample taken for sequencing was peripheral blood. The receptors originated from a woman aged 40 to 50 who had recovered from COVID-19. Both conserved end residues are trimmed from each CDR3. Each record gives: V gene, J gene, CDR3 protein.

v_gene: TRBV7-9
j_gene: TRBJ1-6
CDR3aa: ASSLNSPLYNSPLH

v_gene: TRBV15
j_gene: TRBJ1-1
CDR3aa: ATSRLSGRVTEAF

v_gene: TRBV11-2
j_gene: TRBJ2-5
CDR3aa: ASSLDRGLGETQY

v_gene: TRBV14
j_gene: TRBJ2-7
CDR3aa: ASSPGLTYEQY

v_gene: TRBV3-1/TRBV3-2
j_gene: TRBJ2-5
CDR3aa: ASSHRGYRFETQY

v_gene: TRBV2
j_gene: TRBJ1-4
CDR3aa: ASSTNPGTGNEKLF

v_gene: TRBV12-3/TRBV12-4
j_gene: TRBJ1-2
CDR3aa: ASSLQGHGYT

v_gene: TRBV7-9
j_gene: TRBJ1-6
CDR3aa: ASSFIETGTNPLH

v_gene: TRBV28
j_gene: TRBJ2-1
CDR3aa: ASSLLIGENFNEQF

v_gene: TRBV6-4
j_gene: TRBJ2-3
CDR3aa: ASSDSGGATDTQY

v_gene: TRBV3-1/TRBV3-2
j_gene: TRBJ2-2
CDR3aa: ASSQDVYRAGELF

v_gene: TRBV5-1
j_gene: TRBJ2-7
CDR3aa: ASSLDVRGTNEQY

v_gene: TRBV4-2
j_gene: TRBJ2-5
CDR3aa: ASSQDGSGVEEETQY

v_gene: TRBV18
j_gene: TRBJ2-3
CDR3aa: ASSGGGRTDTQY

v_gene: TRBV6-2/TRBV6-3
j_gene: TRBJ2-3
CDR3aa: ASSRSGGYTDTQY

v_gene: TRBV25-1
j_gene: TRBJ1-3
CDR3aa: ASSGRYRGTGNTIY

v_gene: TRBV5-6
j_gene: TRBJ2-7
CDR3aa: ASSWTGGSYEQY

v_gene: TRBV18
j_gene: TRBJ2-1
CDR3aa: ASSLGPRGYNEQF

v_gene: TRBV19
j_gene: TRBJ2-4
CDR3aa: ASSLQGANIQY

v_gene: TRBV13
j_gene: TRBJ2-7
CDR3aa: ASSLGYSYEQY

v_gene: TRBV5-6
j_gene: TRBJ2-7
CDR3aa: ASSLAPDEQY

v_gene: TRBV12-3/TRBV12-4
j_gene: TRBJ2-1
CDR3aa: ASCGSTYNEQF

v_gene: TRBV10-3
j_gene: TRBJ2-1
CDR3aa: AIREGLAGNNEQF

v_gene: TRBV28
j_gene: TRBJ2-1
CDR3aa: ASSGGRTSSYNEQF

v_gene: TRBV19
j_gene: TRBJ1-4
CDR3aa: ASSRGGQKTTNEKLF

v_gene: TRBV6-2/TRBV6-3
j_gene: TRBJ2-3
CDR3aa: ASSYSGGTSRVTQY

v_gene: TRBV5-1
j_gene: TRBJ1-4
CDR3aa: ASSLAGGGEKLF

v_gene: TRBV19
j_gene: TRBJ1-2
CDR3aa: ASSIGQGSYGYT

v_gene: TRBV6-5
j_gene: TRBJ2-7
CDR3aa: ASTGNYEQY

v_gene: TRBV5-4
j_gene: TRBJ2-7
CDR3aa: ASSLVGYEQY

v_gene: TRBV19
j_gene: TRBJ2-2
CDR3aa: ASSIGGVDTGELF

v_gene: TRBV30
j_gene: TRBJ1-4
CDR3aa: AWNPDRGTNEKLF

v_gene: TRBV3-1/TRBV3-2
j_gene: TRBJ2-3
CDR3aa: ASSQVSAGLDTQY

v_gene: TRBV5-4
j_gene: TRBJ2-2
CDR3aa: AGTRGGLAGELF

v_gene: TRBV3-1/TRBV3-2
j_gene: TRBJ2-7
CDR3aa: ASSQGLTSGGTYEQY

v_gene: TRBV5-4
j_gene: TRBJ1-2
CDR3aa: ASRLQGRDYGYT

v_gene: TRBV7-2
j_gene: TRBJ2-7
CDR3aa: ASSFTRVGEQY

v_gene: TRBV3-1/TRBV3-2
j_gene: TRBJ2-5
CDR3aa: ASSHPDRRQETQY

v_gene: TRBV5-6
j_gene: TRBJ1-2
CDR3aa: ASSVTGIYGYT

v_gene: TRBV7-8
j_gene: TRBJ2-5
CDR3aa: ASSPRGSGRNQETQY

v_gene: TRBV29-1
j_gene: TRBJ2-5
CDR3aa: SVETRGGLETQY

v_gene: TRBV4-2
j_gene: TRBJ2-2
CDR3aa: ASSLGLAGKVNTGELF

v_gene: TRBV23-1
j_gene: TRBJ1-1
CDR3aa: ASSQSFLLEGAF

v_gene: TRBV6-6
j_gene: TRBJ1-5
CDR3aa: ASSYSGQAQH

v_gene: TRBV6-1
j_gene: TRBJ1-2
CDR3aa: ASREQKGQFNYGYT

v_gene: TRBV6-6
j_gene: TRBJ1-5
CDR3aa: ASAEGGANLQPQH

v_gene: TRBV19
j_gene: TRBJ1-5
CDR3aa: ASSIFSGVTSNQPQH

v_gene: TRBV7-2
j_gene: TRBJ2-2
CDR3aa: ASSLGTLNTGELF

v_gene: TRBV4-1
j_gene: TRBJ2-5
CDR3aa: ASSQREVQETQY

v_gene: TRBV3-1/TRBV3-2
j_gene: TRBJ2-7
CDR3aa: ASSLSRTVAYEQY

v_gene: TRBV5-1
j_gene: TRBJ1-2
CDR3aa: ASSLQVSGTGGYGYT

v_gene: TRBV6-2/TRBV6-3
j_gene: TRBJ1-5
CDR3aa: ASSQRQGQSNQPQH

v_gene: TRBV4-1
j_gene: TRBJ2-4
CDR3aa: ASSQDSQGAMYIQY

v_gene: TRBV4-2
j_gene: TRBJ1-1
CDR3aa: ASSQDRDRGTF

v_gene: TRBV7-9
j_gene: TRBJ2-7
CDR3aa: ASNMAGGSYEQY

v_gene: TRBV18
j_gene: TRBJ1-1
CDR3aa: ASSPLTGASRTEAF

v_gene: TRBV15
j_gene: TRBJ2-7
CDR3aa: ATSDYRDRGREQY

v_gene: TRBV2
j_gene: TRBJ2-7
CDR3aa: ASSQNSLGLAGAYEQY

v_gene: TRBV29-1
j_gene: TRBJ1-4
CDR3aa: SAGQGGNEKLF

v_gene: TRBV27
j_gene: TRBJ1-1
CDR3aa: ASSWRSVTLLNTEAF